Listed below are T cell receptor beta chains from one sample, sequenced in a study of CD8 T cells in ankylosing spondylitis. TCRdb called the 5' RACE reads again in MiXCR, with one record for every CDR3 protein. The repertoire includes about 200,000 distinct CDR3 sequences, about a quarter of them detected once, and 5% to 8% sits in the top ten. The sequencing input was blood, either unsorted or a sorted T cell fraction (not recorded which). The origin of the receptors is a male donor with ankylosing spondylitis or in good health (not recorded which). CDR3s include the opening cysteine and the closing phenylalanine or tryptophan. D genes are given only for firm matches. The size field is filled for only some rows; it gives once, few, many or a size class.

clone_size,d_call,j_call,v_call,cdr3_aa,cdr3_nt
many,NA,TRBJ2-7,TRBV21-1,CASSLNPSESSYEQYF,TGTGCCAGCAGCCTAAACCCTAGCGAGAGCTCCTACGAGCAGTACTTC
NA,TRBD2,TRBJ2-5,TRBV2,CASRNGLAGAETQYF,TGTGCCAGCAGGAATGGACTAGCGGGAGCAGAGACCCAGTACTTC
NA,NA,TRBJ2-1,TRBV18,CASSPPKSAGRNEQFF,TGTGCCAGCTCACCACCGAAATCGGCAGGGCGCAATGAGCAGTTCTTC
NA,NA,TRBJ2-6,TRBV9,CASSATGGGGANVLTF,TGTGCCAGCAGCGCCACAGGGGGAGGGGGGGCCAACGTCCTGACTTTC
NA,NA,TRBJ2-7,TRBV29-1,CSVGFGVAEQYF,TGCAGCGTTGGGTTCGGGGTGGCCGAGCAGTACTTC
NA,NA,TRBJ1-6,TRBV6-1,CASSRGSSYNSPLHF,TGTGCCAGCAGTCGGGGGAGCTCCTATAATTCACCCCTCCACTTT
many,NA,TRBJ2-5,TRBV6-1,CASSTSIRSARETQYF,TGTGCCAGCAGTACGAGCATTAGGAGCGCCCGAGAGACCCAGTACTTC
many,NA,TRBJ1-2,TRBV25-1,CASSDTVYGYTF,TGTGCCAGCAGTGATACAGTCTATGGCTACACCTTC
many,TRBD2,TRBJ2-5,TRBV18,CASSPRGQETQYF,TGTGCCAGCAGCCCGCGGGGGCAAGAGACCCAGTACTTC
NA,NA,TRBJ2-5,TRBV11-2,CASSLHPKEETQYF,TGTGCCAGCAGCTTACACCCGAAGGAAGAGACCCAGTACTTC
few,TRBD2,TRBJ2-7,TRBV7-6,CASSLRSGRANEQYF,TGTGCCAGCAGCTTACGGAGCGGGAGGGCCAACGAGCAGTACTTC
many,NA,TRBJ2-7,TRBV28,CASSLREVKQYF,TGTGCCAGCAGTTTACGCGAGGTTAAGCAGTACTTC
many,NA,TRBJ2-5,TRBV12-3/TRBV12-4,CASSFGVWETQYF,TGTGCCAGCAGTTTCGGGGTGTGGGAGACCCAGTACTTC
few,TRBD1,TRBJ2-5,TRBV29-1,CSVGGTGKETQYF,TGCAGCGTCGGGGGGACAGGGAAAGAGACCCAGTACTTC
many,NA,TRBJ1-1,TRBV6-1,CASRAPGRNTEAFF,TGTGCCAGCAGAGCTCCCGGGAGGAACACTGAAGCTTTCTTT
NA,NA,TRBJ1-5,TRBV5-1,CASSDGGQNQPQHF,TGCGCCAGCAGCGACGGGGGGCAGAATCAGCCCCAGCATTTT
many,TRBD2,TRBJ2-1,TRBV2,CASVRGRSYNEQFF,TGTGCCAGCGTCCGCGGGAGGTCCTACAATGAGCAGTTCTTC
many,NA,TRBJ1-5,TRBV5-1,CASSLGPGGNQPQHF,TGCGCCAGCAGCTTGGGGCCCGGAGGTAATCAGCCCCAGCATTTT
many,NA,TRBJ2-7,TRBV9,CASSVISSSAVNEQYF,TGTGCCAGCAGCGTAATTTCTTCTAGCGCCGTCAACGAGCAGTACTTC
NA,TRBD2,TRBJ2-1,TRBV6-5,CASSYQRETSNEQFF,TGTGCCAGCAGTTACCAGCGGGAAACCTCTAATGAGCAGTTCTTC
many,NA,TRBJ2-4,TRBV7-2,CASSLASTGLNIQYF,TGTGCCAGCAGCTTAGCGTCCACAGGGTTAAACATTCAGTACTTC
NA,TRBD1,TRBJ2-7,TRBV3-1,CASSLRQGPPYEQYF,TGTGCCAGCAGCCTAAGACAGGGACCACCCTACGAGCAGTACTTC
many,TRBD2,TRBJ2-1,TRBV20-1,CSAIAGGLYNEQFF,TGCAGTGCGATAGCGGGAGGGTTATACAATGAGCAGTTCTTC
NA,NA,TRBJ2-1,TRBV12-5,CASGFSPSASSTYNEQFF,TGTGCTAGTGGTTTTTCCCCGTCGGCTAGCTCCACCTACAATGAGCAGTTCTTC
many,TRBD1,TRBJ2-5,TRBV12-3/TRBV12-4,CASSRNQGTAQETQYF,TGTGCCAGCAGTCGGAACCAGGGGACAGCACAAGAGACCCAGTACTTC
many,NA,TRBJ1-5,TRBV3-1,CASSQGTHQPQHF,TGTGCCAGCAGCCAAGGAACCCATCAGCCCCAGCATTTT
many,TRBD1,TRBJ2-7,TRBV15,CATSKDRVYYEQYF,TGTGCCACCAGCAAAGACAGGGTTTACTACGAGCAGTACTTC
many,TRBD2,TRBJ2-5,TRBV4-1,CASSQDIWTSGSVYF,TGCGCCAGCAGCCAAGATATTTGGACTAGCGGGAGTGTCTACTTC
few,TRBD1,TRBJ2-6,TRBV5-1,CASSVDPGGRSGANVLTF,TGCGCCAGCAGCGTGGATCCAGGGGGCCGCTCTGGGGCCAACGTCCTGACTTTC
NA,NA,TRBJ2-1,TRBV18,CASSHSSGDEQFF,TGTGCCAGCTCCCACAGTTCGGGGGATGAGCAGTTCTTC
many,NA,TRBJ2-5,TRBV7-9,CASSLVQEETQYF,TGTGCCAGCAGCTTAGTCCAAGAAGAGACCCAGTACTTC
many,NA,TRBJ1-4,TRBV3-1,CASSLNEKLFF,TGTGCCAGCAGCTTAAATGAAAAACTGTTTTTT
NA,TRBD1,TRBJ2-7,TRBV19,CASSRLGQGFEQYF,TGTGCCAGCTCCCGTCTGGGACAGGGGTTCGAGCAGTACTTC
many,NA,TRBJ2-7,TRBV7-2,CASSFLRGSSYEQYF,TGTGCCAGCAGCTTTCTTCGGGGCTCCTCCTACGAGCAGTACTTC
many,TRBD2,TRBJ2-7,TRBV12-3/TRBV12-4,CASNSGTSASEQYF,TGTGCCAGCAATTCCGGGACTAGCGCCTCCGAGCAGTACTTC
NA,NA,TRBJ2-1,TRBV20-1,CSARRMGLPNEQFF,TGCAGTGCCCGAAGAATGGGGCTACCCAATGAGCAGTTCTTC
many,TRBD1,TRBJ1-1,TRBV5-1,CASSLAGQGWENTEAFF,TGCGCCAGCAGCTTGGCAGGACAGGGCTGGGAGAACACTGAAGCTTTCTTT
many,NA,TRBJ2-1,TRBV20-1,CSARDPPTNEQFF,TGCAGTGCTAGAGATCCGCCTACCAATGAGCAGTTCTTC
NA,TRBD2,TRBJ2-1,TRBV20-1,CSASILAGVLGEQFF,TGCAGTGCCAGCATACTAGCGGGAGTTCTGGGTGAGCAGTTCTTC
many,TRBD2,TRBJ2-1,TRBV6-1,CASRKGLAGGEQFF,TGTGCCAGCAGGAAGGGACTAGCGGGAGGTGAGCAGTTCTTC